This TCR beta chain was recorded in a study of breast tumors, draining lymph nodes, adjacent tissues. Findings and limits, study-wide: Tumors had less TCR diversity than lymph nodes, more than nontumor tissue. Data fit most tumor T cells coming from lymph node, expanding in tumor. Tumor and nontumor repertoires were significantly more similar in luminal-like than in basal-like breast cancer. Tumor T cell lymph node origin was a supported hypothesis, not proven.

In TCRdb, the multiplex PCR reads were re-called with MiXCR into one record per CDR3 protein. The sample holds about 200,000 distinct CDR3 sequences, roughly 31% seen once. Samples came from axillary lymph nodes draining the breast cancer. The CDR3 loop spans 14 amino acids. V shed 5 bases and J shed 10 bases, with 15 bases lying between them. From germline, CDR1 is MGHRA and CDR2 YSYEKL. This clonotype came up once. Its antigen remains unknown. Sequencing used axillary lymph node tissue. The rearrangement joins TRBV4-1 to TRBJ1-6; D might be TRBD1 (5 bases). This clonotype was obtained from a female donor with breast cancer. Some clones in this sample may be carry-over from other donors' samples. Written as DNA, the CDR3 is TGCGCCAGCAGCTTGGGCAGGGCAGGATCACCCCTCCACTTT. It encodes CASSLGRAGSPLHF.